This T cell receptor (beta chain) derives from a study of beta chain features in type 1 diabetes. Whole-study results and caveats: It was among patients, rather than healthy donors, that naive, central memory and Treg TCRB repertoires appeared more similar. Shorter templates may be favored by PCR, equally so in patients and controls. Type 1 diabetes patients showed a moderate but significant shortening of TCRB CDR3s in all four CD4+ subsets.

Trimming took 5 bases from V and 7 from J; bases not matched to a gene: 16. The length of the CDR3 is 17 residues. Per the germline V gene, CDR1 is MDHEN and CDR2 is SYDVKM. As concerns this clone: What it binds is unknown.

The authors reverse transcribed all of the isolated RNA, so sequencing captured expressed TCRB transcripts. Here immunoSEQ multiplex PCR was the method, and the copy in TCRdb shows in-frame clones only, minus some. The sample includes roughly 240,000 clones, around 25% of them seen just once. The J gene is TRBJ2-1, the V gene TRBV28, with 8 positions matching TRBD2. The clonotype originates from a woman aged 30 to 39 with type 1 diabetes. Source material: naive CD4+ T cells from blood. DNA for the CDR3: TGTGCCAGCAGTCCATTCCGTTTACGGGAGGGCCGGAATGAGCAGTTCTTC. Translation gives CASSPFRLREGRNEQFF.